The 25 T cell receptor beta chains below were found in one sample sequenced in a study of blood T cell repertoires in COVID-19. Repertoires were generated with immunoSEQ multiplex PCR, while TCRdb's copy carries only in-frame clones and drops some. The repertoire consists of roughly 230,000 clones, with approximately 89% occurring once and the leading ten covering 4% to 5%. Sequenced material: peripheral blood. All receptors derive from a woman aged 40 to 50 who had recovered from COVID-19.

The chain combines TRBV5-1 with TRBJ2-7; TRBD2 matches 8 bases. Germline loops: CDR1 SGHRS, CDR2 YFSETQ. With 4 bases clipped from V and 0 bases from J, the junction kept 3 bases outside the gene matches. This CDR3 is built from 14 residues. Here the CDR3 DNA reads TGCGCCAGCAGCGTTAGCGGGGCCTCCTACGAGCAGTACTTC. This encodes CASSVSGASYEQYF.

V is TRBV19 and J is TRBJ2-5, with a possible D match to TRBD2 (6 bases). Germline V gene data show CDR1 as LNHDA and CDR2 as SQIVND (reference sequence). CDR3 length: 12 amino acids. Trimming cost V 5 bases and J 7 bases, with 11 bases left between them. DNA for the CDR3: TGTGCCAGTAGTTCGCATAGCGGGACCCAGTACTTC. This translates into CASSSHSGTQYF.

This chain connects TRBV10-1 to TRBJ2-3; TRBD2 might be the D (5 bases). The V gene's germline CDR1 is WNHNN and CDR2 SYGVQD (reference sequence). V gave up 3 bases and J gave up 6 bases, with 7 bases separating them. The CDR3 runs to 12 residues. The CDR3 DNA is TGCGCCAGCAGTGAACCGGGGGATACGCAGTATTTT. Translation: CASSEPGDTQYF.

The chain joins TRBV5-1 to TRBJ2-1; D gene ambiguous. CDR3 size: 12 residues. Germline V gives CDR1 SGHRS, CDR2 YFSETQ. V was shortened by 2 bases and J by 5 bases, with 5 bases between the two germline ends. CDR3 loop: CASSFADNEQFF. CDR3 bases: TGCGCCAGCAGCTTCGCGGACAATGAGCAGTTCTTC.

The chain links TRBV5-1 to TRBJ2-3; perhaps TRBD2 as D (6 bases). The CDR3 totals 15 residues. Deletions cut 2 bases from V and 1 base from J, with 11 bases between. The V gene's germline CDR1 is SGHRS and CDR2 YFSETQ. CDR3 residues: CASSLDGGRTDTQYF. The CDR3 coding sequence is TGCGCCAGCAGCTTAGACGGGGGACGCACAGATACGCAGTATTTT. Filled out from reference TRBV5-1 and TRBJ2-3, the complete variable domain reads KAGVTQTPRYLIKTRGQQVTLSCSPISGHRSVSWYQQTPGQGLQFLFEYFSETQRNKGNFPGRFSGRQFSNSRSEMNVSTLELGDSALYLCASSLDGGRTDTQYFGPGTRLTVL.

The V call is TRBV15, the J call TRBJ1-1; D is possibly TRBD1 (5 bases). V was pared by 3 bases and J by 8 bases, with 13 bases between. CDR1 and CDR2 from the germline V gene are LNHNV and YYDKDF (reference sequence). The CDR3 spans 13 residues. CDR3 coding DNA: TGTGCCACCAGCAGCCAAGTTCGGGGGGAAGCTTTCTTT. It codes for CATSSQVRGEAFF.

The V and J genes are TRBV3-1 (or the pseudogene TRBV3-2) and TRBJ2-5; no clear D. The CDR3 consists of 13 residues. Between the trimmed V and J ends, which lost 5 bases and 2 bases, there was a span of 9 bases. Germline V CDR1 and CDR2: LGHDT, YNNKEL (reference sequence). The CDR3 here is CASSWRRQETQYF. CDR3 nucleotide sequence: TGTGCCAGCAGCTGGCGGAGACAAGAGACCCAGTACTTC.

The V gene is TRBV2, the J gene TRBJ2-5; TRBD2 matches 7 bases. The CDR3 spans 11 residues. Looked up from germline, CDR1 is SNHLY and CDR2 is FYNNEI. With V trimmed by 9 bases and J by 5 bases, 3 bases remained unmatched. In nucleotides, the CDR3 is TGTGCCAGTACTAGCGAGGAGACCCAGTACTTC. As protein: CASTSEETQYF.

This clone was seen a few times. The CDR3 spells CASSWQPGITDTQYF. Written as DNA, the CDR3 is TGTGCCAGCAGTTGGCAACCAGGGATCACAGATACGCAGTATTTT. This rearrangement joins TRBV27 to TRBJ2-3; D possibly corresponds to TRBD1 (5 bases). The CDR3 is 15 residues long. Germline V lookup: CDR1 MNHEY, CDR2 SMNVEV (reference sequence). Trimming took 4 bases from V and 2 from J, leaving 13 bases between them.

This clone was seen once. V is TRBV11-3 and J is TRBJ2-5, with 11 bases lining up with TRBD2. The CDR3 extends over 17 amino acids. CDR1 SGHNT and CDR2 YENEEA come from the germline V gene. The junction had 9 bases not matched to a gene; V was cut back by 4 bases and J by 2 bases. CDR3 residues: CASSSTLAGGGQETQYF. In DNA, the CDR3 is TGTGCCAGCAGCTCGACATTAGCGGGAGGGGGTCAAGAGACCCAGTACTTC.

This rearrangement joins TRBV28 to TRBJ2-3; 9 bases align to TRBD2. In germline, CDR1 is MDHEN, CDR2 SYDVKM. This CDR3 region has 15 residues. V lost 3 bases and J lost 5; bases outside the gene matches: 6. The CDR3 here is CASSLRRGGRDTQYF. The CDR3 coding sequence is TGTGCCAGCAGTTTGCGGCGGGGGGGCAGAGATACGCAGTATTTT.

V gene TRBV16 combines with J gene TRBJ1-5; the D is unclear. The CDR3 sequence is 16 residues long. Germline lookup yields CDR1 KGHSY and CDR2 FQNENV. V lost 0 bases to trimming and J lost 0 bases, with 9 bases between them. CDR3 protein: CASSQSSGYSNQPQHF. The CDR3 nucleotides read TGTGCCAGCAGCCAATCGTCAGGTTATAGCAATCAGCCCCAGCATTTT.

The genes are TRBV7-9 and TRBJ2-2, with D tentatively TRBD2 (5 bases). This CDR3 has 15 amino acids. The V and J ends lost 6 bases and 3 bases respectively, with 14 bases between them. Looked up from germline, CDR1 is SEHNR and CDR2 is FQNEAQ (reference sequence). The CDR3 here is CASSLRDVDTGELFF. CDR3 nucleotide sequence: TGTGCCAGCAGTTTACGGGATGTGGACACCGGGGAGCTGTTTTTT.

CDR3 loop: CASSTTDTDTQYF. In DNA form, the CDR3 reads TGTGCCAGTAGTACGACAGACACAGATACGCAGTATTTT. The chain combines TRBV19 with TRBJ2-3; weak D call: TRBD1 (5 bases). V was trimmed by 4 bases and J by 2 bases, leaving 7 bases between them. In germline, CDR1 is LNHDA, CDR2 SQIVND (reference sequence). The CDR3 has 13 amino acids.

The chain is built from TRBV27 and TRBJ2-1; 8 nucleotides agree with TRBD2. The CDR3 extends over 15 amino acids. Germline values: CDR1 MNHEY, CDR2 SMNVEV (reference sequence). With V trimmed by 4 bases and J by 1 base, 3 bases remained unmatched. The CDR3 DNA is TGTGCCAGCAGTTGGGGCGGGAGGTCCTACAATGAGCAGTTCTTC. Amino acid sequence: CASSWGGRSYNEQFF.

This clone has a handful of counts. The V and J genes are TRBV9 and TRBJ1-6, with 7 bases matching TRBD1. Germline trimming cut 3 bases from V and 8 bases from J; bases unmatched to any gene: 8. The CDR3 length is 15 residues. Per germline, CDR1 SGDLS and CDR2 YYNGEE. CDR3 in amino acids: CASSEGQLADSPLHF. CDR3 DNA sequence: TGTGCCAGCAGCGAGGGACAGCTCGCGGATTCACCCCTCCACTTT.

This rearrangement joins TRBV29-1 to TRBJ2-7, with 11 bases matching TRBD1. Germline trimming cut 7 bases from V and 5 bases from J; bases unmatched to any gene: 4. This CDR3 contains 12 residues. Germline V gene sequence: CDR1 SQVTM, CDR2 ANQGSEA. CDR3 region: CSGGQGGNEQYF. CDR3 bases: TGCAGCGGGGGACAGGGGGGCAACGAGCAGTACTTC.

This clone appeared once. J is TRBJ2-5 and V is TRBV7-6; weak D call: TRBD2 (5 bases). The CDR3 has 17 residues. Trimming left V 1 base short and J 9 bases short, with 24 bases between. CDR1 and CDR2 (germline): SGHVS, FNYEAQ. The CDR3 nucleotides are TGTGCCAGCAGCTTAGGCGAAATCGGCCCCGGCGGGTTGGCCCAGTACTTC. Translating it yields CASSLGEIGPGGLAQYF.

The chain is built from TRBV28 and TRBJ2-6; 8 nucleotides line up with TRBD1. Germline trimming cut 4 bases from V and 0 bases from J; bases unmatched to any gene: 8. Germline CDR1 MDHEN, CDR2 SYDVKM. CDR3 length: 18 residues. The CDR3 DNA reads TGTGCCAGCAGTTCCCCAGGGGGCTTTTACTCTGGGGCCAACGTCCTGACTTTC. This encodes CASSSPGGFYSGANVLTF. The full variable domain, with the rest looked up from reference TRBV28 and TRBJ2-6, is DVKVTQSSRYLVKRTGEKVFLECVQDMDHENMFWYRQDPGLGLRLIYFSYDVKMKEKGDIPEGYSVSREKKERFSLILESASTNQTSMYLCASSSPGGFYSGANVLTFGAGSRLTVL.

The chain joins TRBV18 to TRBJ1-3; TRBD1 agrees at 9 bases. The V segment lost 3 bases and the J segment 10 bases; nucleotides outside the gene matches: 1. The CDR3 has 12 residues. Germline loops: CDR1 KGHSH, CDR2 LQKENI. CDR3 protein: CASSPDRGTIYF. The CDR3, as DNA: TGTGCCAGCTCACCGGACAGGGGAACCATATATTTT.

This chain connects TRBV30 to TRBJ2-2; 8 bases fit TRBD2. The CDR3 loop spans 13 amino acids. CDR1 is GTSNPN and CDR2 is SVGIG in the germline V gene (reference sequence). Unmatched junction bases numbered 3, after V lost 5 bases and J lost 4 bases. CDR3 residues: CAWDLAGTGELFF. The DNA of the CDR3 is TGTGCCTGGGATCTAGCGGGCACCGGGGAGCTGTTTTTT.

The J gene is TRBJ2-3, the V gene TRBV7-2; D is unclear. The CDR3 is made up of 15 amino acids. From germline, CDR1 is SGHTA and CDR2 FQGNSA. Trimming removed 3 bases at V and 2 bases at J, with 12 bases between. The CDR3 nucleotides are TGTGCCAGCAGCTTCTACCCCGATGACACAGATACGCAGTATTTT. It translates to CASSFYPDDTDTQYF.

The chain couples TRBV28 to TRBJ2-7, with a possible D match to TRBD1 (7 bases). The CDR3 is made up of 16 amino acids. V was clipped by 2 bases and J by 4 bases, with 18 bases between them. CDR1 and CDR2 (germline): MDHEN, SYDVKM. CDR3 region: CASSLDPQAGGYEQYF. In DNA form, the CDR3 reads TGTGCCAGCAGTTTAGACCCCCAGGCAGGGGGGTACGAGCAGTACTTC.

The J gene is TRBJ2-6, the V gene TRBV2, with TRBD2 matching over 12 bases. In germline, CDR1 is SNHLY, CDR2 FYNNEI. This CDR3 comprises 18 residues. The V and J ends lost 6 bases and 1 base, in that order; junction bases with no gene match: 7. CDR3 sequence: CASRLAGGPSSGANVLTF. CDR3 DNA sequence: TGTGCCAGCAGGCTAGCGGGGGGGCCGTCGTCTGGGGCCAACGTCCTGACTTTC.

This chain joins TRBV6-6 and TRBJ1-1; 7 nucleotides agree with TRBD1. Germline V gene sequence: CDR1 MNHNY, CDR2 SVGAGI (reference sequence). The ends lost 5 bases at V and 1 base at J; junction bases unmatched: 13. CDR3 length: 17 amino acids. Written as DNA, the CDR3 is TGTGCCAGCAGTCCATTACAGGGGCGCGGCGGGAACACTGAAGCTTTCTTT. Its translation is CASSPLQGRGGNTEAFF.